Below, 30 T cell receptor beta chains from the same sample are listed, as sequenced in a study of CXCR3-negative and CXCR3-positive naive CD8 T cells. Overall study findings and caveats: CXCR3-positive naive cells had TRB CDR3s that were more hydrophobic than CXCR3-negative naive cells had.

Through 5' RACE with UMI labels, the TRB cDNA libraries were prepared. TCRdb processed the 5' RACE reads again and assigns one entry to each CDR3 protein, with no DNA. The sample holds just under 90,000 distinct CDR3 sequences. Antigens for these TCRs are unknown. Sequencing was done on a sample of naive CXCR3+ CD8+ T cells from blood. Subset given: CD45RO-CCR7+CD27+CD95- naive CD8+ T cells expressing CXCR3 (TNR3+). Source of these receptors: a human donor in good health. Some clones in this sample may be carry-over from other donors' samples.

The chain recombines TRBV29-1 with TRBJ1-1. Germline CDR1 is SQVTM and CDR2 is ANQGSEA. The CDR3 covers 14 residues. This chain's CDR3 is CSVEEGWGATEAFF. Looking up the rest from reference TRBV29-1 and TRBJ1-1 gives the full variable domain: SAVISQKPSRDICQRGTSLTIQCQVDSQVTMMFWYRQQPGQSLTLIATANQGSEATYESGFVIDKFPISRPNLTFSTLTVSNMSPEDSSIYLCSVEEGWGATEAFFGQGTRLTVV.

J is TRBJ2-5 and V is TRBV28; TCRdb indicates TRBD2, and absent DNA this call remains unverified. There are 17 residues in the CDR3. Per germline, CDR1 MDHEN and CDR2 SYDVKM. CDR3 in amino acids: CASSSTDERVGKETQYF.

V is TRBV4-2 and J is TRBJ2-7; TCRdb's assignment of TRBD2 cannot be checked, as there is no DNA. Germline lookup yields CDR1 LGHNA and CDR2 YNFKEQ. This CDR3 comprises 12 residues. Here the CDR3 reads CASSQGGGEQYF.

The chain joins TRBV6-2 or TRBV6-3 to TRBJ2-1; TCRdb designates TRBD2, a call that cannot be tested without DNA. The CDR3 runs 12 residues. Germline-derived CDR1 and CDR2 are MNHEY and SVGEGT. CDR3: CASQTSGRYQFF.

This sequence joins TRBV6-2 or TRBV6-3 and TRBJ2-7. The CDR3 is 14 amino acids. Germline assignment: CDR1 MNHEY and CDR2 SVGEGT. The CDR3 sequence is CASSYGTDSYEQYF.

This chain links TRBV2 with TRBJ2-1. The CDR3 spans 15 residues. CDR1 is SNHLY, CDR2 FYNNEI, per germline. CDR3 in amino acids: CASSEALWQYNEQFF.

This chain links TRBV7-9 with TRBJ1-6. The CDR3 length is 16 residues. Germline loops: CDR1 SEHNR, CDR2 FQNEAQ (reference sequence). CDR3 residues: CASSTTAAGRNSPLHF.

The rearrangement links TRBV6-2 or TRBV6-3 to TRBJ2-3; lacking DNA, the TRBD2 call made by TCRdb goes unchecked. The CDR3 totals 15 residues. Germline V gives CDR1 MNHEY, CDR2 SVGEGT. The CDR3 protein is CASSDRDFPTDTQYF.

The chain has TRBV7-9 and TRBJ2-1; TCRdb's D call of TRBD1 is untestable without DNA. This CDR3 region has 14 residues. Germline V gene lookup returns CDR1 SEHNR and CDR2 FQNEAQ (reference sequence). CDR3: CASSWGQQKNEQFF.

The chain has TRBV29-1 and TRBJ1-2. Germline CDR1 is SQVTM and CDR2 is ANQGSEA. The CDR3 has 13 amino acids. CDR3 loop: CRDLEGLDYGYTF.

V is TRBV29-1 and J is TRBJ1-1. Germline assignment: CDR1 SQVTM and CDR2 ANQGSEA. The CDR3 has 14 amino acids. The CDR3 is CSVPVEVGNTEAFF.

The J gene is TRBJ2-3, the V gene TRBV7-2. Germline CDR1 and CDR2: SGHTA and FQGNSA. This CDR3 region has 15 residues. The CDR3 loop reads CASSPGPYSTDTQYF.

The chain has TRBV24-1 and TRBJ2-1; the D gene TCRdb calls, TRBD1, cannot be checked with no DNA. The CDR3 is 16 amino acids. Germline V gene sequence: CDR1 KGHDR, CDR2 SFDVKD. The CDR3 loop is CATSDDRGYSYNEQFF.

The rearrangement links TRBV4-3 to TRBJ2-3. CDR1 and CDR2 (germline): LGHNA, YSLEER. The CDR3 totals 13 residues. CDR3 amino acids: CASSQDVTDTQYF.

V usage is TRBV27 and J usage is TRBJ1-1. Germline assignment: CDR1 MNHEY and CDR2 SMNVEV (reference sequence). The CDR3 extends over 11 amino acids. CDR3 loop: CASRVNTEAFF.

The CDR3 loop reads CASSLGLWDRVTDTQYF. This chain links TRBV5-5 with TRBJ2-3; TCRdb's D call, TRBD1, is unchecked because there is no DNA. This CDR3 comprises 17 residues. Germline lookup yields CDR1 SGHKS and CDR2 YYEKEE (reference sequence).

The chain combines TRBV28 with TRBJ2-2; TCRdb's D call of TRBD2 is untestable without DNA. Germline lookup yields CDR1 MDHEN and CDR2 SYDVKM. The CDR3 length is 13 residues. The CDR3 here is CASIPRNTGELFF. The full variable domain, rest sourced from reference TRBV28 and TRBJ2-2, is DVKVTQSSRYLVKRTGEKVFLECVQDMDHENMFWYRQDPGLGLRLIYFSYDVKMKEKGDIPEGYSVSREKKERFSLILESASTNQTSMYLCASIPRNTGELFFGEGSRLTVL.

This chain connects TRBV6-6 to TRBJ1-3. CDR1 is MNHNY and CDR2 is SVGAGI in the germline V gene (reference sequence). This CDR3 region has 14 residues. The CDR3 sequence: CASSFEGTGNTIYF.

This chain connects TRBV7-2 to TRBJ2-1; TCRdb outputs TRBD2, but without DNA this stays unchecked. Germline V CDR1 and CDR2: SGHTA, FQGNSA. This CDR3 comprises 14 residues. CDR3 protein: CASSPELGTAGTFF. Based on the CDR3 plus reference TRBV7-2 and TRBJ2-1, the full variable domain is GAGVSQSPSNKVTEKGKDVELRCDPISGHTALYWYRQSLGQGLEFLIYFQGNSAPDKSGLPSDRFSAERTGGSVSTLTIQRTQQEDSAVYLCASSPELGTAGTFFGPGTRLTVL.

The chain carries TRBV20-1 and TRBJ2-2; TCRdb lists TRBD2, though no DNA is available to test this call. This CDR3 is built from 15 residues. The V gene's germline CDR1 is DFQATT and CDR2 SNEGSKA (reference sequence). CDR3 amino acids: CSAPGLASVTGELFF.

The chain couples TRBV4-1 to TRBJ2-7; as DNA is missing, the TRBD2 call by TCRdb cannot be tested. The CDR3 length is 14 residues. From germline, CDR1 is MGHRA and CDR2 YSYEKL. The CDR3 spells CASSNTRVPDEQYF.

The V gene is TRBV28, the J gene TRBJ2-3; TCRdb proposes TRBD1, but this gene call is untestable without DNA. Germline CDR1 MDHEN, CDR2 SYDVKM. This CDR3 spans 14 amino acids. CDR3 sequence reads: CASTVSASTDTQYF. Complete variable domain (other parts from reference TRBV28 and TRBJ2-3): DVKVTQSSRYLVKRTGEKVFLECVQDMDHENMFWYRQDPGLGLRLIYFSYDVKMKEKGDIPEGYSVSREKKERFSLILESASTNQTSMYLCASTVSASTDTQYFGPGTRLTVL.

The chain carries TRBV27 and TRBJ1-1. The length of the CDR3 is 13 residues. The V gene's germline CDR1 is MNHEY and CDR2 SMNVEV (reference sequence). CDR3 sequence: CASSLSRMAEAFF.

The V call is TRBV29-1, the J call TRBJ2-2. CDR3 length: 12 residues. The germline V gene has CDR1 SQVTM and CDR2 ANQGSEA. CDR3 sequence: CSVRMAAGELFF.

The gene calls are TRBV7-6 and TRBJ1-2; TCRdb's D call, TRBD1, is unchecked because there is no DNA. The CDR3 is 13 residues long. Per the germline V gene, CDR1 is SGHVS and CDR2 is FNYEAQ. The chain's CDR3 is CASSLSGQSGYTF.

V gene TRBV7-9 combines with J gene TRBJ1-1; TCRdb's assignment of TRBD1 cannot be checked, as there is no DNA. This CDR3 spans 15 amino acids. Germline CDR1 SEHNR, CDR2 FQNEAQ (reference sequence). The chain's CDR3 is CASSEDRGANTEAFF.

This chain joins TRBV4-2 and TRBJ2-3; TCRdb's D call of TRBD2 is untestable without DNA. The length of the CDR3 is 14 residues. CDR1 LGHNA and CDR2 YNFKEQ come from the germline V gene. This chain's CDR3 is CASSGTSDTDTQYF.

This sequence joins TRBV29-1 and TRBJ2-1; lacking DNA, the TRBD1 call made by TCRdb goes unchecked. The CDR3 sequence is 15 residues long. Germline assignment: CDR1 SQVTM and CDR2 ANQGSEA. This chain's CDR3 is CSVAHGGTSYNEQFF.

The chain combines TRBV4-2 with TRBJ2-7; TCRdb names TRBD2, which stays unverified in the absence of DNA. In germline, CDR1 is LGHNA, CDR2 YNFKEQ. The CDR3 totals 15 residues. This chain's CDR3 is CASSQVRDQSYEQYF.

The gene calls are TRBV29-1 and TRBJ2-1; lacking DNA, the TRBD2 call made by TCRdb goes unchecked. This CDR3 contains 12 residues. Germline assignment: CDR1 SQVTM and CDR2 ANQGSEA. CDR3 loop: CSVLAGRNEQFF.